These T cell receptor beta chains were read from a single sample in a study of T cells after yellow fever vaccination. TCRdb fed the 5' RACE reads into MiXCR, producing one record per CDR3 protein. This table holds some 97,000 distinct CDR3 sequences, 5.8% found once. This specimen consisted of CD8+ T cells sorted from PBMCs, obtained 10 days after the yellow fever booster vaccination. The receptors stem from a man aged 18 to 35 who received the YFV17D yellow fever vaccine. Both conserved end residues are part of each CDR3. The order of the fields is clone size, J gene, V gene, D gene, CDR3 protein, CDR3 DNA. The D gene is left open where the match is weak. Clone sizes are given selectively: once, few, many, or a class where the clone is expanded.

clone_size: few
j_call: TRBJ1-1
v_call: TRBV7-9
d_call: NA
cdr3_aa: CASSSGQNTEAFF
cdr3_nt: TGTGCCAGCAGCTCGGGACAGAACACTGAAGCTTTCTTT

clone_size: NA
j_call: TRBJ2-7
v_call: TRBV15
d_call: NA
cdr3_aa: CATSSRGRGYEQYF
cdr3_nt: TGTGCCACCAGCAGCAGGGGTCGGGGCTACGAGCAGTACTTC

clone_size: many
j_call: TRBJ2-1
v_call: TRBV27
d_call: TRBD1
cdr3_aa: CASSFVGGQGRNEQFF
cdr3_nt: TGTGCCAGCAGTTTTGTTGGGGGACAGGGAAGGAATGAGCAGTTCTTC

clone_size: few
j_call: TRBJ2-7
v_call: TRBV6-1
d_call: TRBD2
cdr3_aa: CASSFIQIGGGAHEQYF
cdr3_nt: TGTGCCAGCAGCTTCATCCAGATCGGCGGGGGGGCCCACGAGCAGTACTTC

clone_size: NA
j_call: TRBJ2-5
v_call: TRBV21-1
d_call: NA
cdr3_aa: CASSRNPPGTGESETQYF
cdr3_nt: TGTGCCAGCAGCAGAAATCCGCCTGGGACAGGGGAATCGGAGACCCAGTACTTC

clone_size: NA
j_call: TRBJ2-7
v_call: TRBV4-1
d_call: NA
cdr3_aa: CASSQVLVDSYEQYF
cdr3_nt: TGCGCCAGCAGCCAAGTTTTGGTGGACTCCTACGAGCAGTACTTC

clone_size: many
j_call: TRBJ1-2
v_call: TRBV5-1
d_call: TRBD1
cdr3_aa: CASNQRGGMYGYTF
cdr3_nt: TGCGCCAGCAACCAGAGAGGGGGCATGTATGGCTACACCTTC

clone_size: few
j_call: TRBJ1-6
v_call: TRBV30
d_call: NA
cdr3_aa: CASSPGISYNSPLHF
cdr3_nt: TGTGCCTCCTCGCCAGGAATCTCCTATAATTCACCCCTCCACTTT

clone_size: many
j_call: TRBJ2-1
v_call: TRBV12-3/TRBV12-4
d_call: NA
cdr3_aa: CASSRGNSYNEQFF
cdr3_nt: TGTGCCAGCAGTAGGGGGAACTCCTACAATGAGCAGTTCTTC

clone_size: few
j_call: TRBJ1-1
v_call: TRBV20-1
d_call: TRBD1
cdr3_aa: CSARDPLTGWFGAFF
cdr3_nt: TGCAGTGCTAGAGATCCCTTGACAGGGTGGTTTGGAGCTTTCTTT

clone_size: NA
j_call: TRBJ1-5
v_call: TRBV19
d_call: TRBD1
cdr3_aa: CAAAGTGVVQPQHF
cdr3_nt: TGTGCCGCGGCCGGGACAGGGGTGGTTCAGCCCCAGCATTTT

clone_size: few
j_call: TRBJ2-7
v_call: TRBV11-2
d_call: NA
cdr3_aa: CASNIGGPYEQYF
cdr3_nt: TGTGCCAGCAACATTGGGGGCCCCTACGAGCAGTACTTC

clone_size: many
j_call: TRBJ2-7
v_call: TRBV6-5
d_call: TRBD1
cdr3_aa: CASSPTGGPYEQYF
cdr3_nt: TGTGCCAGCAGTCCCACAGGGGGCCCCTACGAGCAGTACTTC

clone_size: NA
j_call: TRBJ1-1
v_call: TRBV12-3/TRBV12-4
d_call: NA
cdr3_aa: CASILGGLGTEAFF
cdr3_nt: NA

clone_size: NA
j_call: TRBJ2-5
v_call: TRBV5-6
d_call: TRBD2
cdr3_aa: CASRSSLIAGGRETQYF
cdr3_nt: TGTGCCAGCCGAAGCTCCCTAATAGCGGGGGGGCGAGAGACCCAGTACTTC

clone_size: many
j_call: TRBJ2-4
v_call: TRBV5-5
d_call: NA
cdr3_aa: CASSSPGTPPKEPFIAKNIQYF
cdr3_nt: TGTGCCAGCAGCTCTCCAGGGACCCCGCCAAAGGAACCGTTCATAGCCAAAAACATTCAGTACTTC

clone_size: NA
j_call: TRBJ1-2
v_call: TRBV12-3/TRBV12-4
d_call: NA
cdr3_aa: CASIPSEADYGYTF
cdr3_nt: TGTGCCAGCATCCCCTCAGAGGCCGACTATGGCTACACCTTC

clone_size: NA
j_call: TRBJ2-3
v_call: TRBV7-9
d_call: NA
cdr3_aa: CASSPPAVTRATDTQYF
cdr3_nt: TGTGCCAGCAGCCCCCCGGCCGTGACACGGGCCACAGATACGCAGTATTTT

clone_size: many
j_call: TRBJ2-7
v_call: TRBV29-1
d_call: NA
cdr3_aa: CSVEGEPGVAEQYF
cdr3_nt: TGCAGCGTTGAAGGGGAGCCAGGGGTCGCCGAGCAGTACTTC

clone_size: many
j_call: TRBJ1-1
v_call: TRBV20-1
d_call: TRBD1
cdr3_aa: CSASSDRHYTEAFF
cdr3_nt: TGCAGTGCTAGTTCGGACAGGCACTACACTGAAGCTTTCTTT

clone_size: few
j_call: TRBJ2-3
v_call: TRBV9
d_call: NA
cdr3_aa: CASSAVQTSTDTQYF
cdr3_nt: TGTGCCAGCAGCGCTGTCCAAACTAGCACAGATACGCAGTATTTT

clone_size: NA
j_call: TRBJ2-7
v_call: TRBV6-5
d_call: NA
cdr3_aa: CASRHGTPYEQYF
cdr3_nt: TGTGCCAGCAGACATGGGACACCCTACGAGCAGTACTTC

clone_size: many
j_call: TRBJ1-1
v_call: TRBV29-1
d_call: NA
cdr3_aa: CSVVWGGTEAFF
cdr3_nt: TGCAGCGTTGTGTGGGGGGGTACTGAAGCTTTCTTT

clone_size: NA
j_call: TRBJ2-3
v_call: TRBV25-1
d_call: TRBD1
cdr3_aa: CASTGTGQGRTDTQYF
cdr3_nt: TGTGCCAGCACGGGGACGGGACAGGGGCGCACAGATACGCAGTATTTT

clone_size: few
j_call: TRBJ1-2
v_call: TRBV7-9
d_call: NA
cdr3_aa: CASSLAIETSTRGYTF
cdr3_nt: TGTGCCAGCAGCTTAGCGATCGAGACATCCACGCGGGGCTACACCTTC

clone_size: few
j_call: TRBJ2-5
v_call: TRBV5-4
d_call: TRBD2
cdr3_aa: CASSPSRGGRETQYF
cdr3_nt: TGTGCCAGCAGCCCCTCCCGGGGGGGTCGAGAGACCCAGTACTTC

clone_size: many
j_call: TRBJ2-2
v_call: TRBV25-1
d_call: TRBD1
cdr3_aa: CASAAGTGDTGELFF
cdr3_nt: TGTGCCAGCGCAGCCGGGACAGGGGACACCGGGGAGCTGTTTTTT

clone_size: few
j_call: TRBJ1-2
v_call: TRBV4-3
d_call: NA
cdr3_aa: CASSQDSGGIYGYTF
cdr3_nt: TGCGCCAGCAGCCAAGATAGTGGGGGTATCTATGGCTACACCTTC

clone_size: NA
j_call: TRBJ1-6
v_call: TRBV3-1
d_call: NA
cdr3_aa: CASSPGLSYNSPLHF
cdr3_nt: TGTGCCAGCAGTCCCGGGCTCTCCTATAATTCACCCCTCCACTTT

clone_size: many
j_call: TRBJ2-5
v_call: TRBV19
d_call: NA
cdr3_aa: CASTLRDTGFNQETQYF
cdr3_nt: TGTGCCAGTACCCTTCGGGACACGGGATTCAATCAAGAGACCCAGTACTTC